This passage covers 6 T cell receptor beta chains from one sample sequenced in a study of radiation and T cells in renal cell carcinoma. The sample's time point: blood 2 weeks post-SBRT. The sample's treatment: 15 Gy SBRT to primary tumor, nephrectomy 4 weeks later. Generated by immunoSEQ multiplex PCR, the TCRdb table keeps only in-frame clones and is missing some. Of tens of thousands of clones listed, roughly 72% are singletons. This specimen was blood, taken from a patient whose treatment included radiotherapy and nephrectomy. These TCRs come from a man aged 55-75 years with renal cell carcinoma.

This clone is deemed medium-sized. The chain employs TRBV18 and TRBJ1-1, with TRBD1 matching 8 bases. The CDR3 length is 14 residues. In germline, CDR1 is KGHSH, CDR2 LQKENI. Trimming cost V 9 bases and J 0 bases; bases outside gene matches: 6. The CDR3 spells CASSRGQVNTEAFF. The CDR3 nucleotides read TGTGCCAGTTCCCGGGGACAGGTGAACACTGAAGCTTTCTTT. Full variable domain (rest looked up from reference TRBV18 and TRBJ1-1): NAGVMQNPRHLVRRRGQEARLRCSPMKGHSHVYWYRQLPEEGLKFMVYLQKENIIDESGMPKERFSAEFPKEGPSILRIQQVVRGDSAAYFCASSRGQVNTEAFFGQGTRLTVV.

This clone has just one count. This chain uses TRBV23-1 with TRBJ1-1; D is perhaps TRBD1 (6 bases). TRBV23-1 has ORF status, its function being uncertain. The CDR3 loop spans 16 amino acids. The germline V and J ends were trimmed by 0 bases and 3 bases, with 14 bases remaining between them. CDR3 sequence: CASSQSEYRVHTEAFF. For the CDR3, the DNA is TGCGCCAGCAGTCAATCCGAATACAGGGTCCACACTGAAGCTTTCTTT.

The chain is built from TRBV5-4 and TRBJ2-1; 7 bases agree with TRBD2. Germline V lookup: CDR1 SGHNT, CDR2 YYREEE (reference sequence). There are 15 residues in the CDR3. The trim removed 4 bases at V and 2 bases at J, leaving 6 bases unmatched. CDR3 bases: TGTGCCAGCAGCCAAGAGCGGGGCGCCTACAATGAGCAGTTCTTC. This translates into CASSQERGAYNEQFF.

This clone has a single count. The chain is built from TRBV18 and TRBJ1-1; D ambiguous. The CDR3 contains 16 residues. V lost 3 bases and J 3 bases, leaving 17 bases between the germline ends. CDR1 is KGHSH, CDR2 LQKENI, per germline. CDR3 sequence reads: CASSPTARQADTEAFF. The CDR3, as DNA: TGTGCCAGCTCACCGACCGCTCGGCAGGCCGACACTGAAGCTTTCTTT.

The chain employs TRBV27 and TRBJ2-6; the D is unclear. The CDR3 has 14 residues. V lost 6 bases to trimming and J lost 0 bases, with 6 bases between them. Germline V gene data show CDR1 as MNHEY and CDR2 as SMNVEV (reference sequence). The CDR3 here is CASRPSSGANVLTF. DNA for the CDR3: TGTGCCAGCAGACCTTCCTCTGGGGCCAACGTCCTGACTTTC.

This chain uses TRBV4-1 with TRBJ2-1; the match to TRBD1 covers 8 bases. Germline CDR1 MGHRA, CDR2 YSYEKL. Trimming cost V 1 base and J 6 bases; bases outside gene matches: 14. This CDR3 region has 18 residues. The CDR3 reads CASSQGTGLGALSNEQFF. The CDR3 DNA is TGCGCCAGCAGCCAAGGGACAGGGCTGGGGGCCCTTTCCAATGAGCAGTTCTTC.